This T cell receptor (beta chain) was sequenced in a study of T-cell reconstitution after alpha-beta-depleted transplantation in children (dated by TCRdb to the mid-2010s). With regard to the full study: The study quantitatively tracked T-cell immune reconstitution after TCRalphabeta/CD19-depleted allogeneic hematopoietic cell transplantation in children using TCR repertoire profiling.

The intended sense of this specimen's treatment or condition label: allogeneic hematopoietic cell transplantation with graft depleted of TCRalphabeta T cells and CD19 B cells. The children who served as transplant recipients had been given grafts of TCRalphabeta/CD19-depleted allogeneic hematopoietic cells. Comments on this clonotype: The antigen it recognizes is unknown. Base qualities were left out, and no much larger clone turns up one base away.

CDR1 and CDR2, per the germline V gene, are MDHEN and SYDVKM. Relative to germline, V is 6 bases shorter and J is 4 bases shorter, with 7 bases between their ends. There are 13 amino acids in the CDR3, from cysteine to phenylalanine inclusive. Left in the record is the CDR3 DNA by itself, 39 bases read in frame from the first base. What the authors observed across the whole study: The apparently early recovery of alphabetaT-cell counts about two months after transplant reportedly depended on only several hundred rapidly expanded clones that came from non-depleted graft cells. The frequencies of hyperexpanded clones fell over the following months, and after one year, T-cell counts and TCRbeta diversity were mostly attributed to newly produced T cells. In some patients, the high TCRbeta diversity seen at day 60 was put down to recipient T cells and intrathymic progenitors that had survived conditioning.

Library creation used PCR. These reads were obtained on an Illumina HiSeq 2500. TCR library preparation used molecular barcoding, with unique molecular identifiers applied to normalize quantification of the TCRbeta repertoire. The public sequencing data were trimmed at Q25 with fastp and processed into clonotypes with MiXCR by TCRdb, which kept only in-frame beta chains. Each entry merges the rows of one CDR3 protein and shows their most common DNA and genes. The sample table holds 200,000 to 250,000 distinct CDR3 sequences, of which 24% were seen once. The ten largest account for 4% to 5.5% of the sample.

The source was PBMCs, mostly from graft donor cells, collected 360 days after TCRalphabeta/CD19-depleted stem cell transplant. Recombination linked TRBV28 to TRBJ2-6; confidence is insufficient to name the D gene. The TCR was taken from a female patient between 2 and 15 years old who had a stem cell transplant for congenital amegakaryocytic thrombocytopenia, so the T cells may come from the graft donor. The CDR3 reads as follows: CASRPWGANVLTF. The base sequence is TGTGCCAGCAGACCTTGGGGGGCCAACGTCCTGACTTTC.